This TCR beta chain was recovered during a study of blood T cell repertoires in COVID-19. At the level of the study: Some COVID-19 samples were acute and others convalescent; all came from the United States, Italy and Spain.

Original handling: Using reference gene primer amplification, nucleated cell counts were estimated. Assay: immunoSEQ multiplex PCR; the TCRdb copy retains only in-frame clones and omits some. From that table come the V and J calls and clone size; the DNA was used to work out D and trimming. The repertoire holds about 310,000 clones, approximately 89% seen once, with about 9.4% in the top ten. Germline V lookup: CDR1 SEHNR, CDR2 FQNEAQ (reference sequence). Trimming took off 4 bases at V and 4 bases at J, with 13 bases between the two ends. The CDR3 length is 15 residues. Material: PBMCs or T cells enriched from blood (not recorded which). V is TRBV7-9 and J is TRBJ2-2; D call uncertain. This clonotype originated in a woman aged 25 to 45 who had recovered from COVID-19. CDR3 in amino acids: CASSSPSGGTGELFF. As DNA, the CDR3 is TGTGCCAGCAGCTCCCCGTCCGGTGGCACCGGGGAGCTGTTTTTT.